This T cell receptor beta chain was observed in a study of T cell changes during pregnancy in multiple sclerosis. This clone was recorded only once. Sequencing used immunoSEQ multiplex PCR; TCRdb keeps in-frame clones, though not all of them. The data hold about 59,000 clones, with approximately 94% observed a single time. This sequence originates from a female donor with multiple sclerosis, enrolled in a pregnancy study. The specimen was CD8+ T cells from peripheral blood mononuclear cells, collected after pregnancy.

The CDR3 is CASSSLAGTYEQYF. CDR3 nucleotides: TGTGCCAGCAGTTCCCTGGCAGGTACCTACGAGCAGTACTTC. The chain is built from TRBV27 and TRBJ2-7; the D is unclear. Germline CDR1 and CDR2: MNHEY and SMNVEV (reference sequence). The CDR3 is 14 amino acids. V lost 4 bases and J lost 2, with 12 bases in between.